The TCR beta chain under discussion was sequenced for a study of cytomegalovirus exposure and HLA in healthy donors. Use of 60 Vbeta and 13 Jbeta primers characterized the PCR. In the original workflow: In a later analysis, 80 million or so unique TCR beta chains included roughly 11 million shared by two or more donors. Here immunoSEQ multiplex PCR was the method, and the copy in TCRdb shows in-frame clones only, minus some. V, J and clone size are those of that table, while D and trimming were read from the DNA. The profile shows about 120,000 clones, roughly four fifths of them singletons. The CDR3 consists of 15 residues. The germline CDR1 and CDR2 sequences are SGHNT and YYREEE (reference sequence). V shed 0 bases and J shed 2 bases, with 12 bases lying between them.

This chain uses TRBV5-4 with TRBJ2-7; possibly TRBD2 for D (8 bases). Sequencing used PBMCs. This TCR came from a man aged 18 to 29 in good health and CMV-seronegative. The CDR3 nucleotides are TGTGCCAGCAGCTTGGCCGGGAGGGGGCCCTACGAGCAGTACTTC. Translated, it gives CASSLAGRGPYEQYF.